The rows below give T cell receptor beta chains drawn from one sample of a study of blood T cell repertoires in COVID-19. Method: immunoSEQ multiplex PCR; TCRdb's copy keeps in-frame clones and lacks some. This sample has some 200,000 clones; roughly 85% occur once, and the top ten carry less than 4.5%. Sequencing input: PBMCs or T cells enriched from blood (not recorded which). These receptors were obtained from a woman between 40 and 55 years old with acute COVID-19. The CDR3 runs from the conserved cysteine through the conserved F or W. A D gene is named only where the DNA matches it firmly. Size is stated for part of the rows, as once, few or many counts, or as a class when the clone is expanded.

clone_size d_call j_call v_call cdr3_nt cdr3_aa
. . TRBJ2-1 TRBV5-6 TGTGCCAGCAGACTAGAGGCCCCTGGGTATGAGCAGTTCTTC CASRLEAPGYEQFF
. . TRBJ1-2 TRBV27 TGTGCCAGCAGAAGGGGCCAGGGTCTGTTAAGTGGGAAAAAGGATGGCTACACCTTC CASRRGQGLLSGKKDGYTF
few . TRBJ1-6 TRBV5-1 TGCGCCAGCAGCCGTGCTGGGACACAGGCCAATTCACCCCTCCACTTT CASSRAGTQANSPLHF
. TRBD1 TRBJ1-1 TRBV5-1 TGCGCCAGCAGCTTGGGACCAGGGGGCACTGAAGCTTTCTTT CASSLGPGGTEAFF
. . TRBJ2-3 TRBV9 TGTGCCAGCAGCCTGAAGGGGGGCACAGATACGCAGTATTTT CASSLKGGTDTQYF
. . TRBJ1-5 TRBV27 TGTGCCAGCATGGGGGCTTGGGGGAGCAATCAGCCCCAGCATTTT CASMGAWGSNQPQHF
. . TRBJ1-1 TRBV5-1 TGCGCCAGCAGCTCGCAGGGCCAGAGACTTGAAGCTTTCTTT CASSSQGQRLEAFF
. TRBD1 TRBJ1-3 TRBV30 TGTGCCTGGACAGGGGGTCTTAGAAACACCATATATTTT CAWTGGLRNTIYF
. . TRBJ1-6 TRBV13 TGTGCCAGCAGCCGGCCGGGGTCACCCCTCCACTTT CASSRPGSPLHF
. . TRBJ1-4 TRBV2 TGTGCCAGCAGCCTCTACAGGGCAGACGGTGAAAAACTGTTTTTT CASSLYRADGEKLFF
. . TRBJ1-3 TRBV5-4 TGTGCCAGCAGCTTACAGCAGTCACTGAACTCTGGAAACACCATATATTTT CASSLQQSLNSGNTIYF
few . TRBJ1-1 TRBV13 TGTGCCAGCAGCTTATATGGCCCTCCGGGGAAAACAGCTCCTGAAGCTTTCTTT CASSLYGPPGKTAPEAFF
. TRBD1 TRBJ2-2 TRBV12-5 TGTGCTAGTGGGGACAGGGCCGACACCGGGGAGCTGTTTTTT CASGDRADTGELFF
. . TRBJ1-5 TRBV12-3/TRBV12-4 TGTGCCAGCAGTATAAATAGCAATCAGCCCCAGCATTTT CASSINSNQPQHF
. TRBD2 TRBJ2-3 TRBV19 TGTGCCAGTAGCCGTCGGACTAGCGGGGGGTTGTTCGCAGATACGCAGTATTTT CASSRRTSGGLFADTQYF
. . TRBJ1-5 TRBV6-5 TGTGCCAGCAGTTACTCCCTTTCCCAGCCCCAGCATTTT CASSYSLSQPQHF
. . TRBJ1-5 TRBV6-1 TGTGCCAGCAGTGAAGTCCTCCCCGGTCAGCCCCAGCATTTT CASSEVLPGQPQHF
. . TRBJ2-5 TRBV7-2 TGTGCCAGCAGCCCCCGCGGACAGCAAGAGACCCAGTACTTC CASSPRGQQETQYF
once . TRBJ1-1 TRBV19 TGTGCCAGTACCCTGCAGGTAACCGTGAACACTGAAGCTTTCTTT CASTLQVTVNTEAFF
. TRBD2 TRBJ2-7 TRBV3-1/TRBV3-2 TGTGCCAGCAGCCAAGATTTCGCGGGCGGGGGGCGCAGGTCGCCGTACTTC CASSQDFAGGGRRSPYF
. TRBD1 TRBJ1-2 TRBV19 TGTGCCAGTAGTAAGGGACAGGGACTTGGCTACACCTTC CASSKGQGLGYTF
few . TRBJ2-2 TRBV6-5 TGTGCCAGCAGTTACAGACAGTTGAACACCGGGGAGCTGTTTTTT CASSYRQLNTGELFF
. . TRBJ2-3 TRBV5-1 TGCGCCAGCAGCTTGGGTCTGCGGGCAGATACGCAGTATTTT CASSLGLRADTQYF
. . TRBJ1-2 TRBV30 TGTGCCTGGAGTCCACAGGGCAGCAATGGCTACACCTTC CAWSPQGSNGYTF
. . TRBJ2-7 TRBV12-5 TGTGCTAGTGGCCCCACGGTGTACGAGCAGTACTTC CASGPTVYEQYF
. . TRBJ1-3 TRBV5-1 TGCGCCAGCAGCCAGGCGCAGGGCGGGAGCTCTGGAAACACCATATATTTT CASSQAQGGSSGNTIYF
. . TRBJ2-2 TRBV2 TGTGCCAGCGGGACACTGAACACCGGGGAGCTGTTTTTT CASGTLNTGELFF
. . TRBJ1-2 TRBV19 TGTGCCAGTAGGAACACAGGGAATAACTATGGCTACACCTTC CASRNTGNNYGYTF
few TRBD1 TRBJ1-4 TRBV18 TGTGCCATCGACGACAGGGGAGGTGGTCTTGAAAAACTGTTTTTT CAIDDRGGGLEKLFF
. TRBD1 TRBJ2-1 TRBV4-1 TGCGCCAGCAGCCAAGTTGGAGTACAGGGGGGACGCTACAATGAGCAGTTCTTC CASSQVGVQGGRYNEQFF
. TRBD1 TRBJ2-3 TRBV9 TGTGCCAGCAGCGTAGAAGACAGGGGTGTAGCAGATACGCAGTATTTT CASSVEDRGVADTQYF
. . TRBJ1-1 TRBV7-8 TGTGCCAGCAGCTTACGACAGTCGAACACTGAAGCTTTCTTT CASSLRQSNTEAFF
. . TRBJ2-2 TRBV15 TGTGCCACCAAGTCCGGGGGATCGTTAACCGGGGAGCTGTTTTTT CATKSGGSLTGELFF
. TRBD1 TRBJ1-2 TRBV2 TGTGCCAGCAGGACGGGACAGGGGCCAGTTGGCTACACCTTC CASRTGQGPVGYTF
. . TRBJ2-7 TRBV11-2 TGTGCCAGCAGCGGTGGACAGATCTACGAGCAGTACTTC CASSGGQIYEQYF
. . TRBJ1-6 TRBV19 TGTGCCAGTAGAAGTAAGGCCACCGGGACAAGTAATTCACCCCTCCACTTT CASRSKATGTSNSPLHF
. . TRBJ1-1 TRBV7-9 TGTGCCAGCGGCCAATTAAACACTGAAGCTTTCTTT CASGQLNTEAFF
. . TRBJ2-5 TRBV9 TGTGCCAGCAGCGGAGGGATCCAAGAGACCCAGTACTTC CASSGGIQETQYF
once . TRBJ2-2 TRBV12-3/TRBV12-4 TGTGCCAGCAGTTCTTTCACCGGGGAGCTGTTTTTT CASSSFTGELFF
. TRBD1 TRBJ1-2 TRBV9 TGTGCCAGCAGCGCCGACAGGGCTACGGTCGCGGGTGGCTACACCTTC CASSADRATVAGGYTF
. TRBD1 TRBJ2-1 TRBV9 TGTGCCAGCAGTTCAGGGGGGACAGGGGGCCTCGCCGAGCAGTTCTTC CASSSGGTGGLAEQFF
. . TRBJ2-2 TRBV29-1 TGCAGCGTTTACATGGACACCGGGGAGCTGTTTTTT CSVYMDTGELFF
. TRBD1 TRBJ1-2 TRBV28 TGTGCCAGCAGTTTAGAGGGGACAGGGGGCCTCTATGGCTACACCTTC CASSLEGTGGLYGYTF
. . TRBJ2-2 TRBV5-1 TGCGCCAGCTCACAGGGAGGGGAGCTGTTTTTT CASSQGGELFF
. TRBD2 TRBJ2-3 TRBV7-2 TGTGCCAGCAGCACAGGACTAGCAGATACGCAGTATTTT CASSTGLADTQYF
. TRBD1 TRBJ2-2 TRBV7-8 TGTGCCAGCAGTCACGGACAGGGGTGGTTAGCCGGGGAGCTGTTTTTT CASSHGQGWLAGELFF
. TRBD2 TRBJ2-7 TRBV6-2/TRBV6-3 TGTGCCAGCAGTCGACTAGCGGGAGTCTACGAGCAGTACTTC CASSRLAGVYEQYF
. . TRBJ2-1 TRBV7-9 TGTGCCAGCAGACTAGGTTTCCCACTTGAGCAGTTCTTC CASRLGFPLEQFF
. TRBD2 TRBJ2-3 TRBV5-4 TGTGCCAGCAGCCATGGGACTAGCGGCACAGATACGCAGTATTTT CASSHGTSGTDTQYF
. . TRBJ1-1 TRBV5-1 TGCGCCAGCAGCCAGGGAACTGAAGCTTTCTTT CASSQGTEAFF
. TRBD1 TRBJ1-1 TRBV15 TGTGCCACCAGCGGGGGGGAAGGACAGGGGAGGGCTGAAGCTTTCTTT CATSGGEGQGRAEAFF